These T cell receptor beta chains were read from a single sample in a study of T cells in tuberculosis. Sequencing was performed with immunoSEQ multiplex PCR; in TCRdb, only in-frame clones are kept and a portion is missing. This sample has roughly 34,000 clones, with 95% to 96% found just once. Sequenced: PBMCs. All receptors come from a donor between 10 and 29 years old with latent tuberculosis or without tuberculosis infection. CDR3s include the opening cysteine and the closing phenylalanine or tryptophan. The D gene is left open where the match is weak. Size values are once, few and many counts, or a class for expanded clones, and some rows have none.

size	V	J	D	CDR3	DNA
once	TRBV27	TRBJ2-3	TRBD2	CAGLRGGVPPDTQYF	TGTGCCGGGTTGCGGGGGGGCGTCCCTCCAGATACGCAGTATTTT
-	TRBV7-6	TRBJ2-7	-	CASSLQIPSYEQYF	TGTGCCAGCAGCTTACAGATACCCTCCTACGAGCAGTACTTC
-	TRBV27	TRBJ2-7	TRBD1	CASSIRTGNRVYF	TGTGCCAGCAGTATTCGGACAGGGAATAGGGTGTACTTC
-	TRBV5-1	TRBJ1-1	TRBD1	CASSAQGVGGDTEAFF	TGCGCCAGCAGCGCTCAGGGGGTCGGTGGAGACACTGAAGCTTTCTTT
-	TRBV11-2	TRBJ2-7	-	CASSFWQNYEQYF	TGTGCCAGCAGCTTCTGGCAGAACTACGAGCAGTACTTC
-	TRBV2	TRBJ1-3	-	CASTLDSHSGNTIYF	TGTGCCAGCACCCTAGACAGCCACTCTGGAAACACCATATATTTT
-	TRBV5-1	TRBJ1-4	-	CASSLGGQVTPNEKLFF	TGCGCCAGCAGCTTGGGAGGGCAGGTGACACCAAATGAAAAACTGTTTTTT
-	TRBV29-1	TRBJ2-1	TRBD1	CSVGVDRDSEQFF	TGCAGCGTTGGGGTGGACAGGGACAGTGAGCAGTTCTTC
-	TRBV19	TRBJ2-7	-	CASSGAASSYEQYF	TGTGCCAGTAGTGGGGCAGCCTCCTCCTACGAGCAGTACTTC
once	TRBV9	TRBJ2-1	-	CASSGVGRRVSYNEQFF	TGTGCCAGCAGCGGAGTGGGGAGGCGGGTCTCCTACAATGAGCAGTTCTTC
-	TRBV7-9	TRBJ1-2	-	CASSLKGNHGYTF	TGTGCCAGCAGCTTAAAGGGGAACCATGGCTACACCTTC
-	TRBV7-9	TRBJ1-1	TRBD1	CASSAGGRRTEAFF	TGTGCCAGCAGCGCAGGGGGCCGACGCACTGAAGCTTTCTTT
-	TRBV2	TRBJ2-5	TRBD2	CASSTRGRAGRETQYF	TGTGCCAGCAGCACCCGAGGGAGGGCAGGGCGTGAGACCCAGTACTTC
-	TRBV7-6	TRBJ2-7	-	CASSLEGDSYEQYF	TGTGCCAGCAGCTTAGAGGGGGACTCCTACGAGCAGTACTTC
-	TRBV2	TRBJ2-7	TRBD1	CASSEPGGRFHEQYF	TGTGCCAGCAGTGAACCAGGGGGAAGGTTCCACGAGCAGTACTTC
-	TRBV10-1	TRBJ2-5	-	CASSVRAQETQYF	TGCGCCAGCAGTGTCAGGGCTCAAGAGACCCAGTACTTC
-	TRBV6-5	TRBJ2-7	-	CASSYSEGYEQYF	TGTGCCAGCAGTTACTCTGAGGGTTACGAGCAGTACTTC
-	TRBV6-5	TRBJ1-6	-	CASSYSGVNSPLHF	TGTGCCAGCAGTTACTCAGGGGTTAATTCACCCCTCCACTTT
few	TRBV9	TRBJ1-6	-	CASSAQGGDSPLHF	TGTGCCAGCAGCGCACAGGGCGGCGATTCACCCCTCCACTTT
-	TRBV7-3	TRBJ2-1	TRBD2	CASSLRGGTSGGRYNEQFF	TGTGCCAGCAGCTTACGGGGTGGCACTAGCGGGGGGCGCTACAATGAGCAGTTCTTC
-	TRBV19	TRBJ2-2	-	CASIGAANTGELFF	TGTGCCAGTATAGGGGCAGCGAACACCGGGGAGCTGTTTTTT
-	TRBV2	TRBJ2-3	TRBD2	CASSGSGFSTDTQYF	TGTGCCAGCAGCGGTAGCGGGTTTAGCACAGATACGCAGTATTTT
-	TRBV7-2	TRBJ2-5	TRBD1	CASSFEGARRETQYF	TGTGCCAGCAGCTTCGAGGGGGCGAGACGAGAGACCCAGTACTTC
-	TRBV25-1	TRBJ2-5	TRBD2	CASSEGNSGGARETQYF	TGTGCCAGCAGTGAGGGCAATAGCGGGGGGGCCAGGGAGACCCAGTACTTC
-	TRBV4-1	TRBJ2-5	TRBD2	CASSQVAGGETQYF	TGCGCCAGCAGCCAAGTAGCGGGAGGGGAGACCCAGTACTTC
-	TRBV18	TRBJ1-1	-	CASSPQPVPNTEAFF	TGTGCCAGCTCACCACAACCAGTACCGAACACTGAAGCTTTCTTT
-	TRBV4-2	TRBJ2-5	TRBD2	CASSQGTSLRETQYF	TGTGCCAGCAGCCAAGGGACTAGTTTAAGGGAGACCCAGTACTTC
-	TRBV7-6	TRBJ1-3	-	CASSPETARNTIYF	TGTGCCAGCAGCCCTGAGACAGCAAGAAACACCATATATTTT
-	TRBV6-6	TRBJ1-4	-	CASSYGREGEKLFF	TGTGCCAGCAGTTACGGCAGGGAGGGTGAAAAACTGTTTTTT
-	TRBV4-3	TRBJ1-2	TRBD1	CASSPESGTGVYGYTF	TGCGCCAGCAGCCCTGAATCCGGGACAGGCGTTTATGGCTACACCTTC
-	TRBV5-1	TRBJ1-4	-	CASRRDRWSHEKLFF	TGCGCCAGCAGACGAGACAGGTGGAGCCATGAAAAACTGTTTTTT
-	TRBV5-1	TRBJ2-7	TRBD1	CASSPLETGTYEQYF	TGCGCCAGCAGCCCCCTAGAGACAGGGACCTACGAGCAGTACTTC
-	TRBV20-1	TRBJ2-5	-	CSAYRVETQYF	TGCAGTGCTTACAGGGTCGAGACCCAGTACTTC
-	TRBV25-1	TRBJ2-3	TRBD1	CASSVGGRGTDTQYF	TGTGCCAGCAGTGTGGGTGGCAGGGGGACAGATACGCAGTATTTT
-	TRBV19	TRBJ1-1	-	CASSIDLGNTAFF	TGTGCCAGTAGTATAGATCTTGGTAACACAGCTTTCTTT
-	TRBV27	TRBJ2-2	-	CASSGNTGELFF	TGTGCCAGCAGTGGCAACACCGGGGAGCTGTTTTTT
once	TRBV7-2	TRBJ2-7	TRBD2	CASSSLGVAGGYEQYF	TGTGCCAGCAGCTCTCTCGGGGTAGCGGGGGGGTACGAGCAGTACTTC
-	TRBV6-5	TRBJ2-1	TRBD2	CASSRELAVSNEQFF	TGTGCCAGCAGTCGGGAGCTAGCGGTTTCTAATGAGCAGTTCTTC
-	TRBV4-3	TRBJ2-7	-	CASSQRGNSYEQYF	TGCGCCAGCAGCCAAAGGGGGAACTCCTACGAGCAGTACTTC
-	TRBV19	TRBJ2-7	TRBD1	CASSSQGSQEQYF	TGTGCCAGTAGTTCACAGGGGTCGCAGGAGCAGTACTTC
-	TRBV5-4	TRBJ2-2	TRBD2	CASSRTSDTGELFF	TGTGCCAGCAGCCGGACTAGCGACACCGGGGAGCTGTTTTTT
-	TRBV6-1	TRBJ2-2	TRBD2	CASSARTSATGELFF	TGTGCCAGCAGTGCCCGGACTAGCGCGACCGGGGAGCTGTTTTTT
-	TRBV29-1	TRBJ2-1	TRBD1	CSAMGQGWDEQFF	TGCAGCGCAATGGGACAGGGTTGGGATGAGCAGTTCTTC
-	TRBV19	TRBJ2-5	TRBD2	CASSLAGGPRETQYF	TGTGCCAGTAGTTTGGCGGGAGGGCCGAGGGAGACCCAGTACTTC
-	TRBV2	TRBJ1-1	TRBD1	CASSKQGEAFF	TGTGCCAGCAGCAAACAGGGGGAAGCTTTCTTT